The 30 T cell receptor beta chains reported below all come from one sample, sequenced in a study of metastatic and nonmetastatic thyroid tumors. TCRdb re-called the PCR reads with MiXCR. The repertoire holds approximately 69,000 clones, with 13% to 15% as singletons. The entire patient cohort was treatment-naive prior to thyroid surgery. The material sequenced was blood. The receptors stem from a male donor with papillary thyroid cancer or a benign thyroid nodule (not recorded which). Some clones in this sample may be carry-over from other donors' samples.

This clone showed up many times. The rearrangement uses TRBV2 and TRBJ1-2; 7 bases map to TRBD1. The germline V gene encodes CDR1 SNHLY and CDR2 FYNNEI. Trimming removed 1 base from V and 7 bases from J; junction bases left unmatched: 3. CDR3 size: 13 residues. The CDR3, as DNA: TGTGCCAGCAGTGAAGAGGGGGCGGGTGGCTACACCTTC. Encoded protein: CASSEEGAGGYTF.

This clone has a handful of counts. This may arise from a read error, as a much more abundant clone is one base away. This chain links TRBV6-2 or TRBV6-3 with TRBJ2-6; D not certain. Trimming pared 7 bases from V and 2 bases from J, leaving 12 bases between. The CDR3 length is 15 residues. The germline CDR1 and CDR2 sequences are MNHEY and SVGEGT. The CDR3 here is CASTLMVAGANVLTF. Written as DNA, the CDR3 is TGTGCCAGCACCCTCATGGTGGCTGGGGCCAACGTCCTGACTTTC.

This clone has a count of ten or more. This specimen includes other DNA sequences encoding the same CDR3. The chain joins TRBV28 to TRBJ1-1, with D hard to call. CDR1 is MDHEN and CDR2 is SYDVKM in the germline V gene. The CDR3 spans 12 residues. Trimming left V 5 bases short and J 0 bases short, with 4 bases between. CDR3 sequence (DNA): TGTGCCAGCAGTCTGATGAACACTGAAGCTTTCTTT. This gives the protein CASSLMNTEAFF.

The chain employs TRBV12-3 or TRBV12-4 and TRBJ2-1; unclear D gene. Between the trimmed V and J ends, which lost 7 bases and 4 bases, there was a span of 17 bases. The CDR3 totals 15 residues. CDR3 nucleotides: TGTGCCAGCACCGCCGTTCCTCCTACGTACAATGAGCAGTTCTTC. As protein: CASTAVPPTYNEQFF.

This clone came up many times. The chain combines TRBV3-1 with TRBJ1-1, with D possibly TRBD1 on 6 matching bases. Trimming took 7 bases from V and 0 from J, leaving 12 bases between them. Germline CDR1 LGHDT, CDR2 YNNKEL (reference sequence). The CDR3 covers 14 residues. DNA for the CDR3: TGTGCCAGCACCCTCGGGGGGCTGAACACTGAAGCTTTCTTT. Protein sequence: CASTLGGLNTEAFF.

The table lists this clone with many counts. This chain joins TRBV18 and TRBJ2-5; 9 bases fit TRBD1. This CDR3 is 13 amino acids long. V lost 6 bases to trimming and J lost 4 bases; unmatched junction nucleotides: 3. CDR1 and CDR2 (germline): KGHSH, LQKENI. CDR3 sequence (DNA): TGTGCCAGCTCCGGGACAGGGCGAGAGACCCAGTACTTC. It encodes CASSGTGRETQYF. Based on the CDR3 plus reference TRBV18 and TRBJ2-5, the full variable domain is NAGVMQNPRHLVRRRGQEARLRCSPMKGHSHVYWYRQLPEEGLKFMVYLQKENIIDESGMPKERFSAEFPKEGPSILRIQQVVRGDSAAYFCASSGTGRETQYFGPGTRLLVL.

The chain joins TRBV18 to TRBJ1-1, with D possibly matching TRBD1 (5 bases). Germline CDR1 is KGHSH and CDR2 is LQKENI. The V end lost 4 bases, the J end lost 1 base, and 7 bases lay between the germline ends. The CDR3 runs to 13 residues. The DNA of the CDR3 is TGTGCCAGCTCACGGGGGGAGAACACTGAAGCTTTCTTT. It is translated as CASSRGENTEAFF.

This clone was detected ten times or more. The genes are TRBV6-5 and TRBJ1-1; D is unclear. V was trimmed by 0 bases and J by 2 bases, leaving 4 bases between them. The CDR3 has 13 amino acids. CDR1 is MNHEY and CDR2 is SVGAGI in the germline V gene. As DNA, the CDR3 is TGTGCCAGCAGTTACTCAGCCAACACTGAAGCTTTCTTT. Translated, it gives CASSYSANTEAFF.

A note on this clone: A much larger clone differs by one base, so this may be a read error. This chain connects TRBV5-8 to TRBJ2-5; D may be TRBD1 (6 bases). V lost 4 bases to trimming and J lost 3 bases, with 16 bases between them. Germline CDR1 and CDR2: SGHTS and YDEGEE. This CDR3 is 15 amino acids long. Here the CDR3 DNA reads TGTGCCAGCAGCCTCTTAACAGGGTGGGAAGAGACCCAGTACTTC. It translates to CASSLLTGWEETQYF.

This chain joins TRBV6-5 and TRBJ1-2; D remains unclear. Germline lookup yields CDR1 MNHEY and CDR2 SVGAGI. Trimming pared 2 bases from V and 5 bases from J, leaving 9 bases between. The CDR3 length is 13 residues. The CDR3 DNA sequence: TGTGCCAGCAGTTACACAGCCCTTTATGGCTACACCTTC. This gives the protein CASSYTALYGYTF.

This clone is a singleton in its sample. The chain couples TRBV11-2 to TRBJ2-2; maybe TRBD2 (5 bases). There are 19 residues in the CDR3. Germline V CDR1 and CDR2: SGHAT, FQNNGV. The germline V and J ends were trimmed by 1 base and 3 bases, with 21 bases remaining between them. CDR3 coding DNA: TGTGCCAGCAGCTTAGGTGTGCTATCGGGAAAATGGGACACCGGGGAGCTGTTTTTT. Its protein is CASSLGVLSGKWDTGELFF.

This clone appeared many times. The chain recombines TRBV7-3 with TRBJ2-7; 12 bases fit TRBD2. The V gene end was trimmed by 5 bases and the J gene end by 4 bases; junction bases not matched to a gene: 12. The germline CDR1 and CDR2 sequences are SGHTA and FQGTGA. CDR3 length: 17 residues. CDR3 loop: CASSPRLAGAPRYEQYV. The CDR3 DNA reads as TGTGCCAGCAGCCCCCGACTAGCGGGAGCTCCGCGTTACGAGCAGTACGTC.

V is TRBV6-2 or TRBV6-3 and J is TRBJ2-7; D ambiguous. Germline CDR1 and CDR2: MNHEY and SVGEGT. V lost 3 bases and J 3 bases, leaving 3 bases between the germline ends. This CDR3 spans 11 amino acids. The CDR3 nucleotides are TGTGCCAGCAGTTATCTCTACGAGCAGTACTTC. Amino acid sequence: CASSYLYEQYF.

Points on this clone: A read error may produce the germline difference seen at one junction end. The V call is TRBV6-1, the J call TRBJ1-5, with a weak D call TRBD1 (5 bases). The CDR3 is 14 amino acids. Germline V lookup: CDR1 MNHNS, CDR2 SASEGT. DNA for the CDR3: TGTGCCAGCAGTGCTGGGGGGAGCAATCAGCCCCATCATTTT. This sequence encodes CASSAGGSNQPHHF.

To note about this clone: A much larger clone differs by one base, so this may be a read error. The chain employs TRBV20-1 and TRBJ2-3, with 13 bases matching TRBD2. The CDR3 extends over 16 amino acids. The germline gives CDR1 DFQATT, CDR2 SNEGSKA (reference sequence). V lost 0 bases, J lost 2 bases, and 2 bases stayed unmatched. The CDR3, as DNA: TGCAGTGCTAGAGATGGACTAGCGGGAGACACAGATACGCAGTATTTT. It is translated as CSARDGLAGDTDTQYF.

The chain is built from TRBV6-1 and TRBJ2-7; D possibly corresponds to TRBD2 (5 bases). Looked up from germline, CDR1 is MNHNS and CDR2 is SASEGT. The length of the CDR3 is 15 residues. Trimming cost V 2 bases and J 1 base, with 12 bases left between them. DNA of the CDR3: TGTGCCAGCAGTGAATCGACTATTCTATCCTACGAGCAGTACTTC. Translating it yields CASSESTILSYEQYF.

This chain connects TRBV14 to TRBJ2-7; D is possibly TRBD2 (6 bases). Per germline, CDR1 SGHDN and CDR2 FVKESK. The CDR3 length is 14 residues. The CDR3 DNA reads TGTGTCAGCAGCCAAGGAGGGCTAGGATTCAATCAGTACGTC. Amino acid sequence: CVSSQGGLGFNQYV.

This clone occurred many times. The J gene is TRBJ2-5, the V gene TRBV5-1, with D tentatively TRBD1 (6 bases). This CDR3 has 15 amino acids. CDR1 is SGHRS, CDR2 YFSETQ, per germline. Deletions cut 3 bases from V and 5 bases from J, with 17 bases between. The DNA of the CDR3 is TGCGCCAGCAGCTCTGGGGGCGCTAGCAAGGAGACCCAGTACTTC. Residues: CASSSGGASKETQYF.

The sample holds a few counts of this clone. The V gene is TRBV6-4, the J gene TRBJ2-3; D is ambiguous. V was shortened by 4 bases and J by 1 base, with 9 bases between the two germline ends. The CDR3 is 14 amino acids. The germline CDR1 and CDR2 sequences are MRHNA and SNTAGT. CDR3 residues: CASSANLGTDTQYF. In nucleotides, the CDR3 is TGTGCCAGCAGTGCAAACTTGGGCACAGATACGCAGTATTTT.

This clone was seen ten or more times. The chain couples TRBV6-6 to TRBJ2-1; 14 nucleotides line up with TRBD2. The CDR3 extends over 19 amino acids. Germline lookup yields CDR1 MNHNY and CDR2 SVGAGI (reference sequence). J was trimmed by 0 bases and V by 6 bases; bases with no gene match: 10. This chain's CDR3 is CASRGTSGSDSSSYNEQFF. CDR3 nucleotide sequence: TGTGCCAGCAGGGGGACTAGCGGGAGTGACTCGAGCTCCTACAATGAGCAGTTCTTC.

In its sample, this clone was seen many times. The V call is TRBV2, the J call TRBJ2-3; D call uncertain. The length of the CDR3 is 14 residues. The ends were cut back, 6 bases at V and 10 bases at J, with 20 bases in the middle. The V gene's germline CDR1 is SNHLY and CDR2 FYNNEI. This chain's CDR3 is CASSTLTSSNSQYF. CDR3 sequence (DNA): TGTGCCAGCAGCACCCTGACTTCCTCGAATTCGCAGTATTTT.

The table lists this clone with many counts. The chain joins TRBV2 to TRBJ1-1; no reliable D call. V lost 1 base to trimming and J lost 4 bases, with 7 bases between them. Germline assignment: CDR1 SNHLY and CDR2 FYNNEI. The CDR3 length is 13 residues. The CDR3 is CASSEGPGTEAFF. CDR3 nucleotides: TGTGCCAGCAGTGAAGGGCCAGGCACTGAAGCTTTCTTT.

This chain uses TRBV7-6 with TRBJ1-5; TRBD1 matches 7 bases. The CDR3 has 16 residues. In germline, CDR1 is SGHVS, CDR2 FNYEAQ. V was clipped by 4 bases and J by 7 bases; unmatched bases: 13. The CDR3 here is CASSSAQGGLGQPQHF. The CDR3 nucleotides read TGTGCCAGCAGCTCGGCTCAGGGGGGGTTAGGCCAGCCCCAGCATTTT.

This clone was seen many times. For the CDR3, the DNA is TGTGCCAGCAGTTCGAAGAGGCGGGAGTTGGTAGAGACCCAGTACTTC. It yields the protein CASSSKRRELVETQYF. The chain links TRBV27 to TRBJ2-5, with 7 bases that match TRBD2. The CDR3 has 16 residues. Germline V gene lookup returns CDR1 MNHEY and CDR2 SMNVEV (reference sequence). Germline trimming cut 4 bases from V and 4 bases from J; bases unmatched to any gene: 12.

The chain joins TRBV2 to TRBJ2-1; no definite D call. The V and J ends lost 11 bases and 5 bases respectively, with 25 bases between them. Germline-derived CDR1 and CDR2 are SNHLY and FYNNEI. The CDR3 contains 16 residues. CDR3 loop: CAGSEYRTPNNNEQFF. The CDR3 region has the DNA TGTGCCGGAAGTGAATATCGAACCCCGAACAACAATGAGCAGTTCTTC.

There are many counts of this clone. This chain joins TRBV6-6 and TRBJ1-2, with TRBD1 as a possible D gene (6 bases). Germline CDR1 is MNHNY and CDR2 is SVGAGI (reference sequence). The CDR3 contains 14 residues. The V gene lost 2 bases and the J gene lost 5 bases, with 12 bases spanning the gap. The DNA for the CDR3 is TGTGCCAGCAGTTACGCGCAGGGGCGTTATGGCTACACCTTC. Protein: CASSYAQGRYGYTF.

At least ten counts were recorded for this clone. The CDR3 DNA is TGTGCCAGCAGTTTTACACCGGGACAGGGCTCGGTCGAGCAGTACTTC. The encoded protein is CASSFTPGQGSVEQYF. The V and J genes are TRBV27 and TRBJ2-7; 9 bases agree with TRBD1. Trimming cost V 3 bases and J 6 bases; bases outside gene matches: 12. CDR3 length: 16 amino acids. The germline V gene has CDR1 MNHEY and CDR2 SMNVEV (reference sequence).

This clone was counted between two and nine times. The junction shows a germline mismatch at one end, possibly a read error. The rearrangement joins TRBV6-1 to TRBJ2-2; D may be TRBD1 or TRBD2 (6 bases each). There are 13 residues in the CDR3. Germline CDR1 and CDR2: MNHNS and SASEGT. The CDR3 nucleotides read TGTTCCTCCGGGGGAACTTATCGACAGGAGCTTTTTTTT. Protein product: CSSGGTYRQELFF.

Ten or more counts support this clone. At one of its ends the junction is not consistent with the germline gene, which may arise from a read error. Other nucleotide sequences in the sample specify the same CDR3. The chain joins TRBV7-3 to TRBJ2-7, with D perhaps assigned TRBD1 or TRBD2 (5 bases each). Germline assignment: CDR1 SGHTA and CDR2 FQGTGA. The length of the CDR3 is 13 residues. The CDR3 region is CASSFQGEREQYF. The CDR3 coding sequence is TGCGCCAGCAGCTTTCAAGGGGAGAGGGAGCAGTACTTC.

As to this clone: This clone may be a read error of a much larger clone one base away. The CDR3 is CASSVEGQQETHYF. DNA for the CDR3: TGTGCCAGCAGCGTAGAGGGACAGCAAGAGACCCATTACTTC. V gene TRBV9 combines with J gene TRBJ2-5, with 7 bases aligning to TRBD1. The germline V gene encodes CDR1 SGDLS and CDR2 YYNGEE. CDR3 length: 14 amino acids.